The source of this T cell receptor (beta chain) is a study of blood T cells in healthy people across ages. The CDR3 has 14 amino acids. With 5 bases clipped from V and 8 bases from J, the junction kept 9 bases outside the gene matches. The V gene's germline CDR1 is LGHNA and CDR2 YSLEER. The authors ran a second PCR of about 6 to 12 cycles using a sample-barcoded 5' primer and a J-beta primer mix. TCRdb itself ran the 5' RACE reads through MiXCR, one entry per CDR3 protein. The table records 1.5 million to 2 million distinct CDR3 sequences, about 50% of them present only once. This sequence joins TRBV4-3 and TRBJ2-3; 8 bases match TRBD1. The TCR originated in a woman in her 40s in good health. The sample taken for sequencing was blood. The CDR3 is CASSSRTGQGTQYF. DNA of the CDR3: TGCGCCAGCAGCTCCAGGACAGGGCAGGGTACGCAGTATTTT.